This is a list of T cell receptor beta chains from one sample in a study of identical twins. TCRdb re-analysed the 5' RACE reads in MiXCR, keeping a single row per CDR3 protein. Among around 530,000 distinct CDR3 sequences listed, roughly 15% were seen once. This sample was also put to use in a study of yellow fever vaccine responses in identical twins.

Material for sequencing was CD4+ T cells sorted from blood. The receptors were gathered from a woman in her late teens or twenties in good health. Each CDR3 is given with its conserved first and last residue. The order of the fields is J gene, clone size, D gene, V gene, CDR3 protein, CDR3 DNA. The D gene is left open where the match is weak. Rows may omit the clone size; those that give it use once, few, many or a size class.

J: TRBJ2-5; size: few; D: NA; V: TRBV10-3; CDR3: CAISEPGLWAEETQYF; DNA: TGTGCCATCAGTGAGCCTGGACTCTGGGCGGAAGAGACCCAGTACTTC
J: TRBJ2-3; size: many; D: TRBD1; V: TRBV11-2; CDR3: CASSHRDRVPDTQYF; DNA: TGTGCCAGCAGCCACCGGGACAGGGTGCCAGATACGCAGTATTTT
J: TRBJ2-1; size: NA; D: NA; V: TRBV19; CDR3: CASSSVLEQFF; DNA: TGTGCCAGTAGTAGCGTTCTCGAGCAGTTCTTC
J: TRBJ1-2; size: NA; D: NA; V: TRBV2; CDR3: CASSEEGYGIGGYTF; DNA: TGTGCCAGCAGTGAAGAAGGATACGGAATTGGGGGCTACACCTTC
J: TRBJ2-5; size: NA; D: TRBD1; V: TRBV18; CDR3: CASSPPGQEFKTQYF; DNA: TGTGCCAGCTCACCACCGGGACAGGAGTTTAAGACCCAGTACTTC
J: TRBJ2-2; size: few; D: NA; V: TRBV10-3; CDR3: CAISAQENTGELFF; DNA: TGTGCCATCAGTGCTCAGGAGAACACCGGGGAGCTGTTTTTT
J: TRBJ1-1; size: few; D: NA; V: TRBV24-1; CDR3: CATTDSGMSNTEAFF; DNA: TGTGCCACCACCGATTCGGGCATGTCGAACACTGAAGCTTTCTTT
J: TRBJ2-5; size: NA; D: NA; V: TRBV4-2; CDR3: CASSTEGSPQETQYF; DNA: TGTGCCAGCAGCACAGAGGGAAGCCCCCAAGAGACCCAGTACTTC
J: TRBJ1-2; size: few; D: NA; V: TRBV24-1; CDR3: CATSDYSEYGYTF; DNA: TGTGCCACCAGTGACTACAGCGAATATGGCTACACCTTC
J: TRBJ2-1; size: NA; D: TRBD2; V: TRBV5-1; CDR3: CASSSRAGGRDEQFF; DNA: TGCGCCAGCAGCTCGCGAGCGGGAGGTAGGGATGAGCAGTTCTTC
J: TRBJ2-7; size: NA; D: TRBD2; V: TRBV5-1; CDR3: CASSVSGRTIYEQYF; DNA: TGCGCCAGCAGCGTTAGCGGGAGAACGATCTACGAGCAGTACTTC
J: TRBJ2-7; size: NA; D: NA; V: TRBV19; CDR3: CASSLKGDTYEQYF; DNA: TGTGCCAGTAGCCTGAAGGGGGACACCTACGAGCAGTACTTC
J: TRBJ2-3; size: many; D: NA; V: TRBV7-9; CDR3: CASSLAGTTDTQYF; DNA: TGTGCCAGCAGCTTAGCGGGGACCACAGATACGCAGTATTTT
J: TRBJ2-7; size: many; D: NA; V: TRBV7-2; CDR3: CASSQGSYEQYF; DNA: TGTGCCAGCAGCCAGGGATCCTACGAGCAGTACTTC
J: TRBJ1-1; size: NA; D: TRBD1; V: TRBV29-1; CDR3: CSGKTGGNTEAFF; DNA: TGCAGCGGGAAGACAGGGGGAAACACTGAAGCTTTCTTT
J: TRBJ2-1; size: NA; D: TRBD1; V: TRBV3-1; CDR3: CASRQGASEQFF; DNA: TGTGCCAGCAGACAGGGGGCTAGTGAGCAGTTCTTC
J: TRBJ1-6; size: few; D: NA; V: TRBV2; CDR3: CASSEYRYNSPLHF; DNA: TGTGCCAGCAGTGAATACCGCTATAATTCACCCCTCCACTTT
J: TRBJ2-7; size: once; D: NA; V: TRBV4-1; CDR3: CASSQEGRNEQYF; DNA: TGCGCCAGCAGCCAAGAGGGAAGAAACGAGCAGTACTTC
J: TRBJ2-4; size: many; D: TRBD2; V: TRBV12-3/TRBV12-4; CDR3: CASTSVAGGVKNIQYF; DNA: TGTGCCAGCACCTCGGTAGCGGGGGGGGTCAAAAACATTCAGTACTTC
J: TRBJ2-3; size: few; D: NA; V: TRBV20-1; CDR3: CSVDVGTDTQYF; DNA: TGCAGTGTAGACGTTGGCACAGATACGCAGTATTTT
J: TRBJ1-2; size: NA; D: NA; V: TRBV6-6; CDR3: CASSYRQGGYTF; DNA: TGTGCCAGCAGTTACAGGCAGGGAGGCTACACCTTC